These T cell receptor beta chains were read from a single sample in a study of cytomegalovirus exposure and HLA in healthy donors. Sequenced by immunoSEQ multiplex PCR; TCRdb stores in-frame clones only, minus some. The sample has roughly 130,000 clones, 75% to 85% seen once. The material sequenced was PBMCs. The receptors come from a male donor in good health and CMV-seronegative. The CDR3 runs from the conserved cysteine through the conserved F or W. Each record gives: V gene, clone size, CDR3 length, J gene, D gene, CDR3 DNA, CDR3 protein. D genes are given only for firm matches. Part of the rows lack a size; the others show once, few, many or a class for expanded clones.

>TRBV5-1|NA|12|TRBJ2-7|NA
TGCGCCAGCAGCTTGGCCGGTACCGAGCAGTACTTC
CASSLAGTEQYF
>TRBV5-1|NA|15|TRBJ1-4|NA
TGCGCCAGCAGCTGGGGGGATGCGACTAATGAAAAACTGTTTTTT
CASSWGDATNEKLFF
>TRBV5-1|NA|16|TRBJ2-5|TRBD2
TGCGCCAGCAGCTTGAGGAGCGGGGGGTACCAAGAGACCCAGTACTTC
CASSLRSGGYQETQYF
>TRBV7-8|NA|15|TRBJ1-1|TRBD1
TGTGCCAGCAGCCCGTCCCGGGACAGTGTCCTCAGGGCTTTCTTT
CASSPSRDSVLRAFF
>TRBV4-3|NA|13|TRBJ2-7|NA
TGCGCCAGCAGCCAAGGACTCAGTTACGAGCAGTACTTC
CASSQGLSYEQYF
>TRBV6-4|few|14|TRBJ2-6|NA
TGTGCCAGCAGTGACAGCTCTGGGGCCAACGGCCTGACTTTC
CASSDSSGANGLTF
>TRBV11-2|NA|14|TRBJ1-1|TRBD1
TGTGCCAGCCGCCTAGCAACAGGGGTCACTGAAGCTTTCTTT
CASRLATGVTEAFF
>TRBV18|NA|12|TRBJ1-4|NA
TGTGCCAGCTCACGGGCCTCTGAAAAACTGTTTTTT
CASSRASEKLFF
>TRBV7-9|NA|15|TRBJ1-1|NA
TGTGCCAGCAGCAACTTACGACACCCGAACACTGAAGCTTTCTTT
CASSNLRHPNTEAFF
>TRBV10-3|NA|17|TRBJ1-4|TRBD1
TGTGCCATCAGTGACCCGCAGGGACAGGGGGCTGGTGAAAAACTGTTTTTT
CAISDPQGQGAGEKLFF
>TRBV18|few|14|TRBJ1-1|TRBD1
TGTGCCAGCTCACAACAGGGGAAGAACACTGAAGCTTTCTTT
CASSQQGKNTEAFF
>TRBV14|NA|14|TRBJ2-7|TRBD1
TGTGCCAGCAGCCAGGCACGACAGGGAGCAGGGCAGTACTTC
CASSQARQGAGQYF
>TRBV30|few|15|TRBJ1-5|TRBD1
TGTGCCTGGAGCGGACAGGGTAGGGGCAATCAGCCCCAGCATTTT
CAWSGQGRGNQPQHF
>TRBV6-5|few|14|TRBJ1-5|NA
TGTGCCAGCAGTTACGTCGGGGTGCGGCAGCCCCAGCATTTT
CASSYVGVRQPQHF
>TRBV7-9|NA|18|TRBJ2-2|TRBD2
TGTTCCAGCAGCTTACGGCGGCTAGCGGGAGGTTACACCGGGGAGCTGTTTTTT
CSSSLRRLAGGYTGELFF
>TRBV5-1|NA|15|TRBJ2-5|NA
TGCGCCAGCAGCTTGTTACCTACGGAGGGAGAGACCCAGTACTTC
CASSLLPTEGETQYF
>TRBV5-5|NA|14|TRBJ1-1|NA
TGTGCCAGCAGCTTGGTTGACTTGAACACTGAAGCTTTCTTT
CASSLVDLNTEAFF
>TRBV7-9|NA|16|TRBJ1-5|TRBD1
TGTGCCAGCAGCCGCTGGGACAGGGGGAACAATCAGCCCCAGCATTTT
CASSRWDRGNNQPQHF
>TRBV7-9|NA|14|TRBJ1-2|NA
TGTTCCAGCAGCTCCCCTCCCAGGGGCGGCGGCTACACCTTC
CSSSSPPRGGGYTF
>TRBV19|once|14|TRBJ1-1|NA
TGTGCCAGTAGTATCAACTACCCGAACACTGAAGCTTTCTTT
CASSINYPNTEAFF
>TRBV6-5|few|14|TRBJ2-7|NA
TGTGCCAGCATGACCGGGCAGGGGGGCCACGAGCAGTACTTC
CASMTGQGGHEQYF
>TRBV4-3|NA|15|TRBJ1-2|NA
TGCGCCAGCAGCCAAGGGCCAGGGAAACACTATGGCTACACCTTC
CASSQGPGKHYGYTF
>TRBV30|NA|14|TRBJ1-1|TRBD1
TGTGCCTGGAGTCGGGACAGGGGAAAATTGGGGGCTTTCTTT
CAWSRDRGKLGAFF
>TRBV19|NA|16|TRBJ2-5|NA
TGTGCCAGTAGTATAACGGCAGGGGCGCGCTTTGCGACCCAGTACTTC
CASSITAGARFATQYF
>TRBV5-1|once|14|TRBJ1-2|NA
TGCGCCAGCAGCTTGGGGGGGCTGGGCTATGGCTACACCTTC
CASSLGGLGYGYTF
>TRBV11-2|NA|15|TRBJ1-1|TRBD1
TGTGCCAGCACCTTGAACAGGGGGCGTCGCACTGAAGCTTTCTTT
CASTLNRGRRTEAFF
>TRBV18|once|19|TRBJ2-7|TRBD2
TGTGCCAGCTCACTACTCGGGACTAGCGGGCCAAACCCTGCCTACGAGCAGTACTTC
CASSLLGTSGPNPAYEQYF
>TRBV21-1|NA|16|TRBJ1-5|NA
TGTGCCAGCAGCAAAGGAAACAGGGTGAGCAATCAGCCCCAGCATTTT
CASSKGNRVSNQPQHF
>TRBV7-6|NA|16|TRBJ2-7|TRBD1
TGTGCCAGCAGCTCTTTCCGGGGACAGGCCCCAGGGGAGCAGTACTTC
CASSSFRGQAPGEQYF
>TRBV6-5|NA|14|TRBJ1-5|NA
TGTGCCAGCAGTTACTCGTCGGGCAATCAGCCCCAGCATTTT
CASSYSSGNQPQHF
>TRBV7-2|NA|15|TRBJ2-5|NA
TGTGCCAGCAGCTTAGGGCTCCAGGGTCGAGAGACCCAGTACTTC
CASSLGLQGRETQYF
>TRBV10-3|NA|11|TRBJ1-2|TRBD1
TGTGCCACCCGGGACAGGTGGGGCTACACCTTC
CATRDRWGYTF
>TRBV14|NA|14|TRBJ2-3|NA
TGTGCCAGCAGCCAAGATCTTGGCACAGATACGCAGTATTTT
CASSQDLGTDTQYF
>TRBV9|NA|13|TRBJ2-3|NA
TGTGCCAGCAGCGTAGATCTGACAGATACGCAGTATTTT
CASSVDLTDTQYF
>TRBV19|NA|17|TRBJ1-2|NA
TGTGCCAGTAGTATCTATCCCCGGGACATACTCGTCTATGGCTACACCTTC
CASSIYPRDILVYGYTF
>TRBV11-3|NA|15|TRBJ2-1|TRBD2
TGTGCCAGCAGCTTAGCCGGGACTAACAACAATGAGCAGTTCTTC
CASSLAGTNNNEQFF
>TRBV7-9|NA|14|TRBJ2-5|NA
TGTGCCAGCAGCTTAGGGCCCGTCGGGGAGACCCAGTACTTC
CASSLGPVGETQYF
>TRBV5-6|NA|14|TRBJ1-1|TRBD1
TGTGCCAGCAGCGGGGGACAGGGTAGACCCCATAAGCCTTTT
CASSGGQGRPHKPF
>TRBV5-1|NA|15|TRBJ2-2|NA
TGCGCCAGCAGCCCCTCGACTACCCAACACGGGGAGCTGTTTTTT
CASSPSTTQHGELFF
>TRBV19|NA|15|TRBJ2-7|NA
TGTGCCAGTAGTTGGAGAACAGGGAGCTCCTACGAGCAGTACTTC
CASSWRTGSSYEQYF
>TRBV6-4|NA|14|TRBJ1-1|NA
TGTGCCAGCCGTAGGGGTTGGGGGAACACTGAAGCTTTCTTT
CASRRGWGNTEAFF
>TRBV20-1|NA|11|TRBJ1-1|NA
TGCAGTGCCGCGAAGAACACTGAAGCTTTCTTT
CSAAKNTEAFF
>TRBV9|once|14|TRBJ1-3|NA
TGTGCCAGCAGCGTAGGCCAGATTGGAAACACCATATATTTT
CASSVGQIGNTIYF
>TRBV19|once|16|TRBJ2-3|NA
TGTGCCAGTAGTATCATCGGACAGATCAGCACAGATACGCAGTATTTT
CASSIIGQISTDTQYF
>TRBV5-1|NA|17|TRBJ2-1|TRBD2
TGCGCCAGCAGCTCGCCACTAGCTCGGGGGGGTAGCAATGAGCAGTTCTTC
CASSSPLARGGSNEQFF
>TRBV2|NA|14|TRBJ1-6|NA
TGTGCCAGCAGGTCCCTTTTCTATAATTCACCCCTCCACTTT
CASRSLFYNSPLHF
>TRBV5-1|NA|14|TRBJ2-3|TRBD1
TGCGCCAGCAGCTTCGGACAGGACACAGATACGCAGTATTTT
CASSFGQDTDTQYF
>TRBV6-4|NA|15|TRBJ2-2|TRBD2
TGTGCCAGCAGTGAGCTAGCGGGGGGCACCGGGGAGCTGTTTTTT
CASSELAGGTGELFF
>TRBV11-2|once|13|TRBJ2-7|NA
TGTGCCAGCAGCTTAGACAGGGAAAGCGAGCAGTACTTC
CASSLDRESEQYF
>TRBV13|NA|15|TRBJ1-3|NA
TGTGCCAGCAGCTTAGGTGGGACAAGGGGAAACACCATATATTTT
CASSLGGTRGNTIYF
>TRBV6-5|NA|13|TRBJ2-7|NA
TGTGCCAGCAGTTACATTAGCTCCTACGAGCAGTACTTC
CASSYISSYEQYF
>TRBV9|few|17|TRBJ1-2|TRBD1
TGTGCCAGCAGCGGTCCCGGGACAGGGACCAGAACCACTCACTACACCTTC
CASSGPGTGTRTTHYTF
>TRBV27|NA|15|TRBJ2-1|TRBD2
TGTGCCAGCAGTTTTGGTAGGGGAGGGAGAAATGAGCAGTTCTTC
CASSFGRGGRNEQFF
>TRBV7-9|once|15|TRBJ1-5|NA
TGTGCCAGCAGCTTAGCGGGGGGTAGCAATCAGCCCCAGCATTTT
CASSLAGGSNQPQHF
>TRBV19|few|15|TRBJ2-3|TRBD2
TGTGCCAGTAGGCGGGGCGGCGGGGGTCGGGATACGCAGTATTTT
CASRRGGGGRDTQYF